The entry that follows covers one TCR beta chain sequence. Its antigen is not known. The sample originates from a study of glioma-infiltrating T cells after dendritic cell vaccination. Some clones are missing from TCRdb's copy, which holds only in-frame ones; the method was immunoSEQ multiplex PCR. The table lists some 110,000 clones, around 89% of them singletons. With 3 bases clipped from V and 4 bases from J, the junction kept 7 bases outside the gene matches. The germline V gene encodes CDR1 LNHDA and CDR2 SQIVND (reference sequence). The CDR3 contains 16 residues. Points from the study as a whole: Longer survival after dendritic cell vaccination followed higher pretreatment TIL content.

Indicated time point: after dendritic cell vaccination, including at tumor progression/relapse. No glioblastoma patient carried an isocitrate dehydrogenase mutation. PBMC sampling occurred before vaccination, two weeks after the third dose, and at progression. Sequencing used blood, obtained after dendritic cell vaccination. The TCR was taken from a human donor with glioblastoma. The chain employs TRBV19 and TRBJ1-5; 9 bases agree with TRBD1. The CDR3 sequence: CASSIIGTGTNQPQHF. As DNA, the CDR3 is TGTGCCAGTAGTATCATTGGGACAGGGACAAATCAGCCCCAGCATTTT.